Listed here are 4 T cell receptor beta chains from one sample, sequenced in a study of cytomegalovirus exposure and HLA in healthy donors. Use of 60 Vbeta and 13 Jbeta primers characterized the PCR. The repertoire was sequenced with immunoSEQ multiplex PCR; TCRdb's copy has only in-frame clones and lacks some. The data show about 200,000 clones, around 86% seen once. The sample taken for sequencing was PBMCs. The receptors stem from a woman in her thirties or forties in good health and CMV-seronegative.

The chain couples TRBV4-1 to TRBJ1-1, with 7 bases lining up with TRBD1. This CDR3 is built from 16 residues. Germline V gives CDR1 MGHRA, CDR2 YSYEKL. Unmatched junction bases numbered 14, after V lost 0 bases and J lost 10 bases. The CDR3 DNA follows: TGCGCCAGCAGCCAAGAGGGGCAGGGGGGCCTATCAGGAGCTTTCTTT. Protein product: CASSQEGQGGLSGAFF.

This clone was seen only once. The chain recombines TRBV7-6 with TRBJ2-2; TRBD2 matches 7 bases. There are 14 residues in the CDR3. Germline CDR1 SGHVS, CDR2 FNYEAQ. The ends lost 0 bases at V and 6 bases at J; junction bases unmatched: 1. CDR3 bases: TGTGCCAGCAGCTTAGCGGGAGGGTCCGGGGAGCTGTTTTTT. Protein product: CASSLAGGSGELFF.

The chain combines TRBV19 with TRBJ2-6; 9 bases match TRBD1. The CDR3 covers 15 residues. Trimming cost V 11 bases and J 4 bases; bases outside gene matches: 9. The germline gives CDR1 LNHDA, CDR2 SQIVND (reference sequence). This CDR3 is CAVRGQGTGANVLTF. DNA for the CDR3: TGTGCCGTCCGAGGACAGGGGACGGGGGCCAACGTCCTGACTTTC.

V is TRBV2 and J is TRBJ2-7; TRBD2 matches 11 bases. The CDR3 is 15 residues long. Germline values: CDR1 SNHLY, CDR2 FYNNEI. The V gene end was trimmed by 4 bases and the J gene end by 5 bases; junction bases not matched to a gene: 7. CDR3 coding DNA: TGTGCCAGCAGTGTTGAGGGACTAGCGGCAAACGAGCAGTACTTC. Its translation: CASSVEGLAANEQYF. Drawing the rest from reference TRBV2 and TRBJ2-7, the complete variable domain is EPEVTQTPSHQVTQMGQEVILRCVPISNHLYFYWYRQILGQKVEFLVSFYNNEISEKSEIFDDQFSVERPDGSNFTLKIRSTKLEDSAMYFCASSVEGLAANEQYFGPGTRLTVT.